The present TCR beta chain was sequenced within a study of blood T cells in healthy people across ages. This CDR3 is 15 amino acids long. CDR1 MNHEY and CDR2 SVGEGT come from the germline V gene. V dropped 4 bases and J dropped 3; count of bases not matched to a gene: 6. A J-beta primer mix and a sample-barcoded 5' primer were used in a second PCR of about 7 to 12 cycles. From the 5' RACE reads, TCRdb called clonotypes with MiXCR, one entry per CDR3 protein. The repertoire holds about 720,000 distinct CDR3 sequences, with 25% as singletons. This same sample was also part of a study on T cells of mothers and their children.

Source material: blood. The TCR sequence derives from a boy aged 5-17 years in good health. The V gene is TRBV6-2 or TRBV6-3, the J gene TRBJ2-5; 9 nucleotides match TRBD2. The CDR3 protein is CASSSFIAGEETQYF. The CDR3, as DNA: TGTGCCAGCAGTTCGTTTATAGCGGGAGAAGAGACCCAGTACTTC.